The 19 T cell receptor beta chains below were found in one sample sequenced in a study of cytomegalovirus exposure and HLA in healthy donors. The PCR employed 60 Vbeta primers together with 13 Jbeta primers. The data were produced by immunoSEQ multiplex PCR, yet TCRdb's version contains in-frame clones alone and is incomplete. The sample has under 200,000 clones, around 77% seen once. Sequenced material: PBMCs. All receptors come from a man in his 60s in good health and CMV-seronegative.

The chain uses TRBV6-1 and TRBJ2-1; the match to TRBD1 covers 11 bases. The CDR3 runs to 14 residues. CDR1 is MNHNS and CDR2 is SASEGT in the germline V gene. V shed 6 bases and J 12 bases; nucleotides not matched to a gene: 10. The CDR3 DNA reads as TGTGCCAGCAGCCCCGGGACAGGGGGTTCCGGGCAGTTCTTC. This gives the protein CASSPGTGGSGQFF.

The chain carries TRBV7-3 and TRBJ2-1; D gene ambiguous. The CDR3 sequence is 12 residues long. Trimming took off 5 bases at V and 10 bases at J, with 12 bases between the two ends. Looked up from germline, CDR1 is SGHTA and CDR2 is FQGTGA. The CDR3 DNA follows: TGTGCCAGCAGCCTACGAGCCGGGGAGCAGTTCTTC. Encoded protein: CASSLRAGEQFF.

This chain joins TRBV4-2 and TRBJ1-1, with D unresolved. Between the trimmed V and J ends, which lost 0 bases and 7 bases, there was a span of 12 bases. CDR3 length: 14 amino acids. In germline, CDR1 is LGHNA, CDR2 YNFKEQ. The CDR3 protein is CASSQERPENEAFF. The CDR3 nucleotides are TGTGCCAGCAGCCAAGAACGGCCGGAGAATGAAGCTTTCTTT.

The rearrangement uses TRBV7-9 and TRBJ2-3, with TRBD2 as a possible D gene (6 bases). Germline CDR1 reads SEHNR; CDR2 reads FQNEAQ (reference sequence). Trimming took off 8 bases at V and 2 bases at J, with 14 bases between the two ends. There are 14 residues in the CDR3. CDR3 DNA: TGTGCCAGCCCCCTTGCGGGACTCACAGATACGCAGTATTTT. Its translation is CASPLAGLTDTQYF.

This clone was detected a few times. The rearrangement joins TRBV5-6 to TRBJ2-1; tentative D call: TRBD2 (5 bases). Deletions cut 4 bases from V and 7 bases from J, with 18 bases between. This CDR3 region has 15 residues. In germline, CDR1 is SGHDT, CDR2 YYEEEE. The CDR3 region has the DNA TGTGCCAGCAGCAGAGCGGTGCCCATCCAAAATGAGCAGTTCTTC. It translates to CASSRAVPIQNEQFF.

This clone has just a few counts. The gene calls are TRBV9 and TRBJ1-2, with D possibly being TRBD1 (6 bases). V was pared by 3 bases and J by 8 bases, with 23 bases between. The CDR3 has 16 amino acids. Germline CDR1 reads SGDLS; CDR2 reads YYNGEE. As DNA, the CDR3 is TGTGCCAGCAGCGGGCCCACTACGGACACAGGGAGCGGCTACACCTTC. Protein sequence: CASSGPTTDTGSGYTF. The full variable domain, completed using reference TRBV9 and TRBJ1-2, is DSGVTQTPKHLITATGQRVTLRCSPRSGDLSVYWYQQSLDQGLQFLIQYYNGEERAKGNILERFSAQQFPDLHSELNLSSLELGDSALYFCASSGPTTDTGSGYTFGSGTRLTVV.

This clone showed up just once. The rearrangement uses TRBV19 and TRBJ2-7; possible D gene TRBD2, 6 bases. Trimming stripped 3 bases from V and 2 bases from J, with 11 bases between. The CDR3 is 14 residues long. Germline V gives CDR1 LNHDA, CDR2 SQIVND (reference sequence). The CDR3 is CASSIRDWTYEQYF. The CDR3 DNA follows: TGTGCCAGTAGTATTAGGGACTGGACCTACGAGCAGTACTTC.

The gene calls are TRBV6-5 and TRBJ1-1, with 11 bases lining up with TRBD1. CDR3 size: 16 residues. J was trimmed by 6 bases and V by 0 bases; bases with no gene match: 6. From germline, CDR1 is MNHEY and CDR2 SVGAGI. The CDR3 reads CASSYSGTGGSAEAFF. CDR3 DNA: TGTGCCAGCAGTTACTCGGGGACAGGGGGTTCTGCTGAAGCTTTCTTT.

The rearrangement links TRBV21-1 to TRBJ2-7; the DNA was not compared with TRBD2, the D call given in the table. TRBV21-1 is termed a pseudogene. The CDR3 length is 16 residues. CDR3 bases: TGTGCCAGCAGCAAAGAAAGAGCGGGAGGGCCATACGAGCAGTACTTC. It translates to CASSKERAGGPYEQYF.

The chain has TRBV19 and TRBJ2-7; 7 bases fit TRBD1. CDR1 and CDR2 (germline): LNHDA, SQIVND (reference sequence). Trimming took 6 bases from V and 4 from J; bases not matched to a gene: 9. The CDR3 is 14 residues long. CDR3 nucleotides: TGTGCCAGTAGCCCCGTAGGGGGCGGGTACGAGCAGTACTTC. It codes for CASSPVGGGYEQYF. Filled out from reference TRBV19 and TRBJ2-7, the complete variable domain reads DGGITQSPKYLFRKEGQNVTLSCEQNLNHDAMYWYRQDPGQGLRLIYYSQIVNDFQKGDIAEGYSVSREKKESFPLTVTSAQKNPTAFYLCASSPVGGGYEQYFGPGTRLTVT.

This clone was counted between two and nine times. The chain has TRBV19 and TRBJ2-2, with D unresolved. Germline V gene lookup returns CDR1 LNHDA and CDR2 SQIVND (reference sequence). The CDR3 runs 15 residues. V dropped 7 bases and J dropped 4 bases, with 16 bases sitting between them. This chain's CDR3 is CASTYSLGSTGELFF. In nucleotides, the CDR3 is TGTGCCAGTACCTATAGCTTAGGAAGCACCGGGGAGCTGTTTTTT.

J is TRBJ1-4 and V is TRBV19; the match to TRBD1 covers 8 bases. The CDR3 loop spans 14 amino acids. The J segment lost 7 bases and the V segment lost 6 bases, leaving 7 bases of the junction unmatched. Germline assignment: CDR1 LNHDA and CDR2 SQIVND (reference sequence). The CDR3 DNA reads TGTGCCAGTAGGCAGACAGGGGCAGGTGAAAAACTGTTTTTT. It yields the protein CASRQTGAGEKLFF.

The chain carries TRBV28 and TRBJ1-1; 9 nucleotides line up with TRBD1. Trimming took 8 bases from V and 5 from J; bases not matched to a gene: 9. The CDR3 runs 14 residues. CDR1 and CDR2 from the germline V gene are MDHEN and SYDVKM. CDR3 region: CASVSGQGRTEAFF. The CDR3 DNA is TGTGCCAGCGTCTCTGGACAGGGGAGAACTGAAGCTTTCTTT.

To note about this clone: One end of the junction does not line up with germline, which may come from a read error. The CDR3 DNA reads TGTGCCAGCAGTGAAGGTGGACAGGTAGGGGGCGTTTTGGAGCCCCAGAATTTT. Translating gives CASSEGGQVGGVLEPQNF. The rearrangement links TRBV6-1 to TRBJ1-5; 7 nucleotides agree with TRBD1. The CDR3 totals 18 residues. Germline-derived CDR1 and CDR2 are MNHNS and SASEGT.

The sample holds a few counts of this clone. The genes are TRBV5-6 and TRBJ2-1; maybe TRBD1 (6 bases). Germline CDR1 is SGHDT and CDR2 is YYEEEE. This CDR3 is 16 amino acids long. V was clipped by 4 bases and J by 1 base, with 15 bases between them. The CDR3, as DNA: TGTGCCAGCAGCCCCGCCACAGGGCTATCCTACAATGAGCAGTTCTTC. It codes for CASSPATGLSYNEQFF.

This clone was detected a few times. The chain recombines TRBV4-1 with TRBJ2-7; D possibly corresponds to TRBD2 (5 bases). This CDR3 contains 16 residues. From germline, CDR1 is MGHRA and CDR2 YSYEKL. Between the trimmed V and J ends, which lost 3 bases and 3 bases, there was a span of 18 bases. This CDR3 is CASSHDQLGNFYEQYF. The CDR3 region has the DNA TGCGCCAGCAGCCATGATCAACTAGGGAATTTCTACGAGCAGTACTTC.

V gene TRBV7-3 combines with J gene TRBJ2-7; the D gene is possibly TRBD2 (5 bases). V lost 2 bases and J lost 3, with 14 bases in between. The length of the CDR3 is 15 residues. Germline-derived CDR1 and CDR2 are SGHTA and FQGTGA. The CDR3 DNA reads as TGTGCCAGCAGCTTATCCTCCGCCGGGGACTACGAGCAGTACTTC. This encodes CASSLSSAGDYEQYF.

The chain has TRBV5-1 and TRBJ2-1, with TRBD1 as a possible D gene (6 bases). The V gene lost 0 bases and the J gene lost 0 bases, with 7 bases spanning the gap. This CDR3 has 15 amino acids. Germline assignment: CDR1 SGHRS and CDR2 YFSETQ. The CDR3 DNA sequence: TGCGCCAGCAGCTTGGTACAGGGCTCCTACAATGAGCAGTTCTTC. This encodes CASSLVQGSYNEQFF.

This chain links TRBV30 with TRBJ1-3, with TRBD1 identical over 8 bases. Germline V gene data show CDR1 as GTSNPN and CDR2 as SVGIG (reference sequence). Trimming cost V 5 bases and J 8 bases; bases outside gene matches: 8. This CDR3 comprises 13 residues. Here the CDR3 reads CAWDQGALDTIYF. The CDR3 DNA reads TGTGCCTGGGATCAGGGGGCCCTAGACACCATATATTTT. Full variable domain (rest looked up from reference TRBV30 and TRBJ1-3): SQTIHQWPATLVQPVGSPLSLECTVEGTSNPNLYWYRQAAGRGLQLLFYSVGIGQISSEVPQNLSASRPQDRQFILSSKKLLLSDSGFYLCAWDQGALDTIYFGEGSWLTVV.